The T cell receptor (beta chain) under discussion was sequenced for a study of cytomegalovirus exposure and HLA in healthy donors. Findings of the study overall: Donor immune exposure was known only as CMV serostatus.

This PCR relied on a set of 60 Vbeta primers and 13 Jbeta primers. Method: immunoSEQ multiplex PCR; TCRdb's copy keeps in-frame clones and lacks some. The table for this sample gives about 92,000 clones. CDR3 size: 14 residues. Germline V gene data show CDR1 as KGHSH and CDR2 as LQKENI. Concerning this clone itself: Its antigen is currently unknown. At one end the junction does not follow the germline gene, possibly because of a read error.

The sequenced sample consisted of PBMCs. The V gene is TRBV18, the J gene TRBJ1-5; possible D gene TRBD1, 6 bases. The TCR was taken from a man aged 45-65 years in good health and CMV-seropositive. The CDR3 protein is CTSSPSDSRQPQHF. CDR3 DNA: TGTACCAGCTCACCTTCGGACAGTCGGCAGCCCCAGCATTTT. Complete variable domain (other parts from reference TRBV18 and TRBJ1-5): NAGVMQNPRHLVRRRGQEARLRCSPMKGHSHVYWYRQLPEEGLKFMVYLQKENIIDESGMPKERFSAEFPKEGPSILRIQQVVRGDSAAYFCTSSPSDSRQPQHFGDGTRLSIL.